This T cell receptor (beta chain) was recovered during a study of CD8+CD57+ T cells in acquired aplastic anemia. Study-wide context: The mean DNA yield obtained from sorted CD4+ and CD8+ cells came to approximately 3.2 ug.

Study-wide results and limits: Patients had twenty-nine CD8+ CDR3 sequences in common with controls (the shared set). Between patients and controls, CD8+ Simpson's diversity did not vary significantly.

The sequenced patients had an expansion of CD8+CD57+ cells seen by flow cytometry. Acquired aplastic anemia of severe grade affected all patients. CDR3 and TCR beta VDJ profiling relied on a genomic DNA template. TCRdb passed the reads through MiXCR, listing each CDR3 protein once. The data hold roughly 220,000 distinct CDR3 sequences, with 65% observed a single time. Of note for this clonotype: Antigen: not known.

This CDR3 is built from 14 residues. Germline-derived CDR1 and CDR2 are LNHNV and YYDKDF (reference sequence). V lost 3 bases and J lost 5, with 13 bases in between. This receptor was identified in a human donor with aplastic anemia. The V call is TRBV15, the J call TRBJ2-5; no firm D call. The sequenced material came from sorted CD4+, CD8+, or CD8+CD57+ T cells (not recorded which) from PBMCs. The CDR3 DNA sequence: TGTGCCACCAGCAGCTCCTGGCTCGGCGAGACCCAGTACTTC. As protein: CATSSSWLGETQYF.